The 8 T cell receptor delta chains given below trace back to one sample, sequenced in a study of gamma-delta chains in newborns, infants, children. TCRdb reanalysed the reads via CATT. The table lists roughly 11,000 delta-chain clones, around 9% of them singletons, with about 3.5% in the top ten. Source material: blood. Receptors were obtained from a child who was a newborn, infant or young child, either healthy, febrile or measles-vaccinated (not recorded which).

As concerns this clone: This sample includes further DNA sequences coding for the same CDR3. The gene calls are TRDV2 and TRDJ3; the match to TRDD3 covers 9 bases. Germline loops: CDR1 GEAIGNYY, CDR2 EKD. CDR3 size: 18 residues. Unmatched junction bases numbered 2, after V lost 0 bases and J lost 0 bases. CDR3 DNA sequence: TGTGCCTGTGACACCAACTGGGGGAGCTCCTGGGACACCCGACAGATGTTTTTC. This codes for CACDTNWGSSWDTRQMFF.

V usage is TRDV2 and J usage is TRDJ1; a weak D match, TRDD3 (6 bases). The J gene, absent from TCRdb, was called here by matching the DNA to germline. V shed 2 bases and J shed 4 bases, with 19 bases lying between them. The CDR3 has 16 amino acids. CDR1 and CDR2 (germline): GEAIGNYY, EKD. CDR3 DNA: TGTGCCTGTGACAGAATGGGGGCTACCAGGGGCGATAAACTCATCTTT. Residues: CACDRMGATRGDKLIF.

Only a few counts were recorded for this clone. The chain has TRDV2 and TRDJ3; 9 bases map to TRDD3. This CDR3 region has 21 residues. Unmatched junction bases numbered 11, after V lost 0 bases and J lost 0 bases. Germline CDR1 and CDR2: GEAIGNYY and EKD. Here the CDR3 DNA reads TGTGCCTGTGACACCGTGGGGACTGGGGGAACGAGCTCCTGGGACACCCGACAGATGTTTTTC. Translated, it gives CACDTVGTGGTSSWDTRQMFF.

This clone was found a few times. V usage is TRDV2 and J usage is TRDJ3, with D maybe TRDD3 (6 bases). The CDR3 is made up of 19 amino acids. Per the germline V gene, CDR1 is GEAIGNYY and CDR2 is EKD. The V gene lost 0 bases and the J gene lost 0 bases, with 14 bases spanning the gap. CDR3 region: CACDTPGDRSSWDTRQMFF. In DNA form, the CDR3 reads TGTGCCTGTGACACCCCTGGGGATCGGAGCTCCTGGGACACCCGACAGATGTTTTTC.

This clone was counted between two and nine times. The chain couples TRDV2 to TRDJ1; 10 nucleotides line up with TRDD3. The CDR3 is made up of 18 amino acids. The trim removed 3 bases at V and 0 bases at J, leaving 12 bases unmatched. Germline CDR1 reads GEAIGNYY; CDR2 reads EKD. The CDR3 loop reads CACDPVLGDSYNTDKLIF. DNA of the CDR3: TGTGCCTGTGACCCTGTACTGGGGGATTCCTATAACACCGATAAACTCATCTTT.

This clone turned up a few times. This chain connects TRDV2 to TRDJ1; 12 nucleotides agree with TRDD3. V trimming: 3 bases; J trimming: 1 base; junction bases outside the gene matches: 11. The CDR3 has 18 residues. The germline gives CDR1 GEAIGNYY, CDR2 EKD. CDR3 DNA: TGTGCCTGTGACTCTGTACTGGGGGATACAAGAGGCACCGATAAACTCATCTTT. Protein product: CACDSVLGDTRGTDKLIF.

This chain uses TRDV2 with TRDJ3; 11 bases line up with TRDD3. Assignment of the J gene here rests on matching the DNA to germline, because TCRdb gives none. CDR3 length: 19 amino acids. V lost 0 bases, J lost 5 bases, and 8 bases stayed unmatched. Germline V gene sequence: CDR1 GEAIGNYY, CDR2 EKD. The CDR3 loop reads CACDTGWGIPSRDTRQMFF. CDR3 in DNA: TGTGCCTGTGACACCGGCTGGGGGATACCTAGCCGGGACACCCGACAGATGTTTTTC.

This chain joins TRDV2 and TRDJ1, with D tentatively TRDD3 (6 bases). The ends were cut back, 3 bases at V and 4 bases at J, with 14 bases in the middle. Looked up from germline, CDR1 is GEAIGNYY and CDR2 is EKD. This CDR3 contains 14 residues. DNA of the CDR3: TGTGCCTGTGACTCCGTACTGGGTATCGATAAACTCATCTTT. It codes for CACDSVLGIDKLIF.